Presented here are 15 T cell receptor beta chains from one specimen sequenced in a study of blood T cells in healthy people across ages. The use of a sample-barcoded 5' primer and a J-beta primer mix characterized a second PCR of about 7 to 12 cycles. TCRdb independently ran MiXCR on the 5' RACE reads; one entry per CDR3 protein. This sample carries roughly 680,000 distinct CDR3 sequences, under 25% of them seen once, and the ten largest clones take 3.6%. The sequencing input was blood. These receptors originate from a man in his 70s in good health.

Of note for this clonotype: The junction departs from the called germline gene at one end, perhaps through a read error. The chain combines TRBV5-1 with TRBJ2-6; the D gene is possibly TRBD2 (5 bases). Germline CDR1 SGHRS, CDR2 YFSETQ. The CDR3 is 16 residues long. The CDR3 protein is CASCLVGSSGANVLTF. The DNA for the CDR3 is TGCGCCAGCTGCTTGGTAGGGAGTTCTGGGGCCAACGTCCTGACTTTC.

This clonotype was observed a few times. The genes are TRBV20-1 and TRBJ2-3, with 13 positions matching TRBD2. V shed 6 bases and J 7 bases; nucleotides not matched to a gene: 7. In germline, CDR1 is DFQATT, CDR2 SNEGSKA (reference sequence). The CDR3 is made up of 14 amino acids. The CDR3 DNA sequence: TGCAGTGCCTTAGGGACTAGCGGGATAAATACGCAGTATTTT. Translated: CSALGTSGINTQYF.

This clonotype was seen a handful of times. The chain combines TRBV6-2 or TRBV6-3 with TRBJ2-7, with a tentative D call TRBD2 (6 bases). CDR1 MNHEY and CDR2 SVGEGT come from the germline V gene. This CDR3 region has 16 residues. V was trimmed by 3 bases and J by 2 bases, leaving 17 bases between them. The DNA of the CDR3 is TGTGCCAGCAGTTATCGGTGGAGCGGGTGGGCCTACGAGCAGTACTTC. Amino acid sequence: CASSYRWSGWAYEQYF.

The chain joins TRBV29-1 to TRBJ2-1; D call uncertain. V gave up 4 bases and J gave up 0 bases, with 10 bases separating them. CDR1 and CDR2 (germline): SQVTM, ANQGSEA. The length of the CDR3 is 14 residues. CDR3 nucleotide sequence: TGCAGCGTTGGGGCATCAAGCTCCTACAATGAGCAGTTCTTC. Its protein product is CSVGASSSYNEQFF.

This clonotype was seen only a few times. The J gene is TRBJ2-7, the V gene TRBV20-1; the D gene is possibly TRBD2 (6 bases). The CDR3 is 13 residues long. The V gene lost 3 bases and the J gene lost 2 bases, with 11 bases spanning the gap. CDR1 is DFQATT, CDR2 SNEGSKA, per germline (reference sequence). The CDR3 DNA reads as TGCAGTGCTAGGGAGCGGGCCGCCTACGAGCAGTACTTC. Residues: CSARERAAYEQYF.

The chain uses TRBV5-1 and TRBJ2-5; TRBD1 matches 8 bases. V lost 1 base, J lost 2 bases, and 4 bases stayed unmatched. The CDR3 is 15 residues long. Looked up from germline, CDR1 is SGHRS and CDR2 is YFSETQ. In DNA, the CDR3 is TGCGCCAGCAGCTTGACGGGACAGGCGCAAGAGACCCAGTACTTC. It yields the protein CASSLTGQAQETQYF.

CDR3: CASTLMGGQETQYF. CDR3 in DNA: TGTGCCAGCACTCTCATGGGCGGTCAAGAGACCCAGTACTTC. The chain combines TRBV12-3 or TRBV12-4 with TRBJ2-5; D uncertain. The CDR3 is 14 residues long. With 7 bases removed from V and 2 bases from J, the gap between germline ends came to 14 bases.

The sample holds a few counts of this clonotype. The rearrangement uses TRBV5-1 and TRBJ2-5; 12 nucleotides agree with TRBD2. Germline V CDR1 and CDR2: SGHRS, YFSETQ. The junction had 9 bases not matched to a gene; V was cut back by 5 bases and J by 7 bases. The CDR3 runs to 15 residues. The CDR3 nucleotides are TGCGCCAGCAGTTCACTAGCGGGGGGACTGTTGACCCAGTACTTC. Translated: CASSSLAGGLLTQYF.

V usage is TRBV7-2 and J usage is TRBJ2-5; TRBD2 matches at 7 bases. The CDR3 is 15 amino acids. V shed 5 bases and J 11 bases; nucleotides not matched to a gene: 17. The germline V gene has CDR1 SGHTA and CDR2 FQGNSA. The CDR3 loop reads CASSEGAGPLYEQYF. As DNA, the CDR3 is TGTGCCAGCAGCGAAGGAGCGGGACCCCTCTACGAACAGTACTTC.

The chain has TRBV20-1 and TRBJ2-7; the D is unclear. V lost 6 bases to trimming and J lost 3 bases, with 18 bases between them. The CDR3 has 14 residues. Looked up from germline, CDR1 is DFQATT and CDR2 is SNEGSKA (reference sequence). The CDR3 spells CSAPWQDQFYEQYF. In DNA form, the CDR3 reads TGCAGTGCCCCCTGGCAGGACCAATTCTACGAGCAGTACTTC.

In its sample, this clonotype was seen a few times. The J gene is TRBJ2-1, the V gene TRBV25-1; 10 positions agree with TRBD2. The germline gives CDR1 MGHDK, CDR2 SYGVNS. The CDR3 sequence is 17 residues long. Trimming cost V 1 base and J 2 bases; bases outside gene matches: 5. The CDR3 DNA is TGTGCCAGCAGTGAATTGAAGCGGGAGGGGCCCTACAATGAGCAGTTCTTC. This codes for CASSELKREGPYNEQFF. The full variable domain, completed using reference TRBV25-1 and TRBJ2-1, is EADIYQTPRYLVIGTGKKITLECSQTMGHDKMYWYQQDPGMELHLIHYSYGVNSTEKGDLSSESTVSRIRTEHFPLTLESARPSHTSQYLCASSELKREGPYNEQFFGPGTRLTVL.

V and J are TRBV29-1 and TRBJ2-5, with TRBD2 matching over 8 bases. Per germline, CDR1 SQVTM and CDR2 ANQGSEA. CDR3 length: 14 amino acids. Losses at the gene ends were 2 bases for V and 3 bases for J; bases not matched to a gene: 5. The CDR3 region has the DNA TGCAGCGTTGAAAAAATAGCGGGAAAAGAGACCCAGTACTTC. The encoded protein is CSVEKIAGKETQYF.

This chain connects TRBV3-1 to TRBJ2-3, with TRBD2 identical over 13 bases. The CDR3 has 15 amino acids. CDR1 is LGHDT and CDR2 is YNNKEL in the germline V gene (reference sequence). J was trimmed by 3 bases and V by 8 bases; bases with no gene match: 5. The CDR3 DNA sequence: TGTGCCAGCGCGGGACTAGCGGGACCTACAGATACGCAGTATTTT. Its protein is CASAGLAGPTDTQYF.

The genes are TRBV18 and TRBJ2-7; 10 bases map to TRBD1. Germline lookup yields CDR1 KGHSH and CDR2 LQKENI. This CDR3 has 15 amino acids. With 2 bases clipped from V and 6 bases from J, the junction kept 7 bases outside the gene matches. The CDR3 DNA sequence: TGTGCCAGCTCACCAACGCGGGGGACAGGGGCCGAGCAGTACTTC. This gives the protein CASSPTRGTGAEQYF.

This clonotype has just a few counts. The chain links TRBV7-9 to TRBJ2-2, with D possibly matching TRBD1 (5 bases). Trimming removed 2 bases at V and 5 bases at J, with 18 bases between. CDR3 size: 17 residues. Looked up from germline, CDR1 is SEHNR and CDR2 is FQNEAQ (reference sequence). The CDR3 DNA sequence: TGTGCCAGCAGCTTAATTTTCGGTCAGGGTGAAACCGGGGAGCTGTTTTTT. As protein: CASSLIFGQGETGELFF.